What follows describes a single T cell receptor beta chain. Its antigen remains unknown. V shed 1 base and J shed 9 bases, with 5 bases lying between them. In germline, CDR1 is SGHKS, CDR2 YYEKEE (reference sequence). The CDR3 spans 11 residues. The sample is drawn from a study of T cell repertoires in cytomegalovirus infection. The overall study: Through public TCR beta signatures, both CMV infection and matching HLA type were indicated.

Regarding the study as a whole: What dominated the ex vivo response were HLA-C-restricted CMV-specific TCR beta clonotypes. Cumulative frequency (of public TCR beta family members) identified carriers of CMV plus the relevant HLA.

TCRdb re-derived calls from the reads in MiXCR, one entry per CDR3 protein. The sample shows approximately 320,000 distinct CDR3 sequences, 8% to 10% of them seen only once. V and J are TRBV5-5 and TRBJ2-1; no clear D. The clonotype comes from a human donor in good health (CMV status not recorded). Some clones in this sample may be carry-over from other donors' samples. Sequenced: PBMCs. The CDR3 DNA reads as TGTGCCAGCAGCTTGTATCGTGAGCAGTTCTTC. Translated, it gives CASSLYREQFF.